The 26 T cell receptor beta chains presented below share a single source sample, sequenced in a study of blood T cell repertoires in COVID-19. TCRdb's table, derived via immunoSEQ multiplex PCR, lists solely in-frame clones and lacks some. Of roughly 130,000 clones listed, roughly 80% were seen once; the top ten hold 5.5%. The sample comprised PBMCs or T cells enriched from blood (not recorded which). These receptors were taken from a man aged 40-55 years with acute COVID-19.

The genes are TRBV6-2 or TRBV6-3 and TRBJ2-7, with 13 bases aligning to TRBD2. Germline CDR1 reads MNHEY; CDR2 reads SVGEGT. This CDR3 contains 17 residues. The trim removed 4 bases at V and 6 bases at J, leaving 12 bases unmatched. CDR3 sequence: CASSSTSGRATRPEQYF. The CDR3 nucleotides are TGTGCCAGCAGTTCTACTAGCGGGAGGGCCACTCGTCCCGAGCAGTACTTC.

This chain links TRBV29-1 with TRBJ1-2; no clear D gene. The CDR3 totals 13 residues. Per the germline V gene, CDR1 is SQVTM and CDR2 is ANQGSEA. Trimming pared 5 bases from V and 8 bases from J, leaving 18 bases between. The CDR3 here is CSVTSERVPGYTF. CDR3 bases: TGCAGCGTTACATCCGAGAGGGTTCCAGGCTACACCTTC.

The chain joins TRBV5-4 to TRBJ2-5; 7 nucleotides match TRBD2. Trimming at V came to 2 bases and at J to 5 bases, leaving 15 bases not matched to a gene. CDR3 size: 17 residues. Germline V gene lookup returns CDR1 SGHNT and CDR2 YYREEE (reference sequence). CDR3 loop: CASSFVGSGPPPETQYF. In nucleotides, the CDR3 is TGTGCCAGCAGCTTCGTGGGTAGCGGGCCCCCCCCCGAGACCCAGTACTTC.

This chain links TRBV11-2 with TRBJ2-7, with TRBD2 matching 12 bases. Trimming cost V 5 bases and J 5 bases; bases outside gene matches: 4. Germline V CDR1 and CDR2: SGHAT, FQNNGV. The CDR3 loop spans 14 amino acids. CDR3 sequence: CASSQTSGSDEQYF. The CDR3 DNA reads as TGTGCCAGCAGCCAGACTAGCGGGAGTGACGAGCAGTACTTC.

The J gene is TRBJ2-3, the V gene TRBV6-5; 11 bases map to TRBD2. This CDR3 has 13 residues. The germline gives CDR1 MNHEY, CDR2 SVGAGI. J gave up 4 bases and V 9 bases, and 3 bases lay outside the gene matches. CDR3: CARSSGGSDTQYF. The CDR3 region has the DNA TGTGCCAGGTCTAGCGGGGGGTCAGATACGCAGTATTTT.

The chain recombines TRBV14 with TRBJ1-6; D is unresolved. Germline V CDR1 and CDR2: SGHDN, FVKESK. This CDR3 region has 13 residues. Trimming took 4 bases from V and 10 from J, leaving 11 bases between them. The DNA for the CDR3 is TGTGCCAGCAGCCTACTAGAGGACTCACCCCTCCACTTT. It specifies CASSLLEDSPLHF.

This clone was picked up one time. The J gene is TRBJ2-1, the V gene TRBV27, with D possibly matching TRBD2 (6 bases). Trimming shortened V by 4 bases and J by 13 bases, and 14 bases separated the two germline ends. From germline, CDR1 is MNHEY and CDR2 SMNVEV (reference sequence). CDR3 size: 12 residues. CDR3 region: CASSSLALGQFF. For the CDR3, the DNA is TGTGCCAGCAGTTCACTAGCCCTCGGTCAGTTCTTC.

The chain employs TRBV9 and TRBJ2-2; the D gene is possibly TRBD1 (6 bases). The CDR3 runs to 15 residues. Germline CDR1 SGDLS, CDR2 YYNGEE. V was shortened by 3 bases and J by 2 bases, with 11 bases between the two germline ends. The CDR3: CASSEGQPNTGELFF. The CDR3 DNA reads TGTGCCAGCAGCGAGGGACAACCTAACACCGGGGAGCTGTTTTTT.

The gene calls are TRBV19 and TRBJ2-1; 7 nucleotides align to TRBD2. With 7 bases clipped from V and 2 bases from J, the junction kept 11 bases outside the gene matches. The CDR3 is 16 amino acids. Germline V gene lookup returns CDR1 LNHDA and CDR2 SQIVND (reference sequence). The chain's CDR3 is CASNPGEGVAYNEQFF. The DNA for the CDR3 is TGTGCCAGTAACCCCGGGGAGGGAGTGGCCTACAATGAGCAGTTCTTC.

This clone has more than one count but fewer than ten. The chain is built from TRBV4-1 and TRBJ1-2, with D tentatively TRBD1 (5 bases). The V end was cut by 0 bases, the J end by 2 bases, with 13 bases between. The germline gives CDR1 MGHRA, CDR2 YSYEKL. The CDR3 runs 16 residues. CDR3 nucleotides: TGCGCCAGCAGCCAAGATCCGGAGGGGCCCAACTATGGCTACACCTTC. It specifies CASSQDPEGPNYGYTF.

This chain joins TRBV27 and TRBJ1-5, with D tentatively TRBD1 (5 bases). Trimming took off 5 bases at V and 1 base at J, with 15 bases between the two ends. CDR3 length: 16 amino acids. Germline values: CDR1 MNHEY, CDR2 SMNVEV (reference sequence). CDR3 in amino acids: CASSIRWTLSNQPQHF. In DNA, the CDR3 is TGTGCCAGCAGTATACGATGGACACTCAGCAATCAGCCCCAGCATTTT.

The V and J genes are TRBV29-1 and TRBJ2-7; TRBD2 aligns across 7 bases. The V and J ends lost 2 bases and 3 bases, in that order; junction bases with no gene match: 7. The CDR3 length is 14 residues. Germline CDR1 is SQVTM and CDR2 is ANQGSEA. CDR3 nucleotides: TGCAGCGTTGAACATGGACTAGGAGGCTACGAGCAGTACTTC. Its translation: CSVEHGLGGYEQYF.

V gene TRBV28 combines with J gene TRBJ1-2; TRBD1 matches at 9 bases. Germline CDR1 and CDR2: MDHEN and SYDVKM. This CDR3 contains 17 residues. V was clipped by 6 bases and J by 6 bases; unmatched bases: 17. This CDR3 reads CASRAGGQGRGRHGYTF. CDR3 nucleotides: TGTGCCAGCAGAGCTGGGGGACAGGGAAGGGGTAGGCATGGCTACACCTTC.

The V and J genes are TRBV28 and TRBJ2-1; 10 bases fit TRBD2. The CDR3 is 14 amino acids. Trimming at V came to 7 bases and at J to 7 bases, leaving 7 bases not matched to a gene. Germline V gene sequence: CDR1 MDHEN, CDR2 SYDVKM. The CDR3 sequence: CASTGLAEGNEQFF. CDR3 nucleotides: TGTGCCAGCACCGGACTAGCGGAGGGGAATGAGCAGTTCTTC.

The J gene is TRBJ2-3, the V gene TRBV11-2; TRBD2 matches at 10 bases. V shed 4 bases and J 0 bases; nucleotides not matched to a gene: 4. Germline V gene lookup returns CDR1 SGHAT and CDR2 FQNNGV. The CDR3 totals 16 residues. CDR3 protein: CASSSGLALSTDTQYF. CDR3 in DNA: TGTGCCAGCAGCTCGGGACTAGCGCTCAGCACAGATACGCAGTATTTT.

J is TRBJ2-1 and V is TRBV18; the D gene is possibly TRBD2 (5 bases). The CDR3 extends over 15 amino acids. The V and J ends lost 3 bases and 0 bases respectively, with 9 bases between them. The germline V gene encodes CDR1 KGHSH and CDR2 LQKENI. CDR3 region: CASSPAGSSYNEQFF. In DNA form, the CDR3 reads TGTGCCAGCTCACCTGCGGGCAGCTCCTACAATGAGCAGTTCTTC.

The rearrangement joins TRBV28 to TRBJ2-3; D ambiguous. The V gene's germline CDR1 is MDHEN and CDR2 SYDVKM. V was shortened by 5 bases and J by 2 bases, with 5 bases between the two germline ends. The CDR3 sequence is 12 residues long. CDR3 region: CASSVLTDTQYF. Written as DNA, the CDR3 is TGTGCCAGCAGTGTCCTCACAGATACGCAGTATTTT.

V usage is TRBV4-3 and J usage is TRBJ2-3, with D possibly matching TRBD2 (7 bases). The V end lost 0 bases, the J end lost 2 bases, and 15 bases lay between the germline ends. The V gene's germline CDR1 is LGHNA and CDR2 YSLEER. This CDR3 region has 17 residues. Here the CDR3 DNA reads TGCGCCAGCAGCCAAGATAGGGGGGGGATATACACAGATACGCAGTATTTT. Protein sequence: CASSQDRGGIYTDTQYF.

This chain connects TRBV7-2 to TRBJ2-7, with D perhaps TRBD2 (6 bases). Trimming left V 5 bases short and J 5 bases short, with 19 bases between. CDR1 is SGHTA, CDR2 FQGNSA, per germline. The CDR3 sequence is 15 residues long. The CDR3 nucleotides read TGTGCCAGCAGCCCTTTAGCTAGCGCCGAACACGAGCAGTACTTC. Translated: CASSPLASAEHEQYF.

This chain links TRBV11-2 with TRBJ2-1; possibly TRBD2 for D (6 bases). Germline values: CDR1 SGHAT, CDR2 FQNNGV. CDR3 length: 16 amino acids. V gave up 5 bases and J gave up 9 bases, with 23 bases separating them. The CDR3 DNA follows: TGTGCCAGCAGCACAGGATTTGGGGCAGGGACTGTTGAGCAGTTCTTC. Translating gives CASSTGFGAGTVEQFF.

The chain carries TRBV3-1 (or the pseudogene TRBV3-2) and TRBJ2-7; no firm D call. Per the germline V gene, CDR1 is LGHDT and CDR2 is YNNKEL (reference sequence). This CDR3 has 13 amino acids. Trimming left V 7 bases short and J 2 bases short, with 12 bases between. The DNA for the CDR3 is TGTGCCAGCACCCGCGGATTCCCCTACGAGCAGTACTTC. Its translation is CASTRGFPYEQYF.

The chain combines TRBV27 with TRBJ2-7, with 11 bases aligning to TRBD2. Trimming cost V 4 bases and J 3 bases; bases outside gene matches: 5. In germline, CDR1 is MNHEY, CDR2 SMNVEV (reference sequence). This CDR3 contains 15 residues. The CDR3 here is CASSSGLADIYEQYF. CDR3 in DNA: TGTGCCAGCAGTTCGGGACTAGCGGATATCTACGAGCAGTACTTC.

This clone was seen a handful of times. V usage is TRBV2 and J usage is TRBJ1-5; perhaps TRBD1 as D (6 bases). Trimming removed 2 bases at V and 7 bases at J, with 15 bases between. The CDR3 is made up of 15 amino acids. The V gene's germline CDR1 is SNHLY and CDR2 FYNNEI. The DNA of the CDR3 is TGTGCCAGCAGTGAATTGGGGGGGGCTGTCCAGCCCCAGCATTTT. Translated: CASSELGGAVQPQHF.

V gene TRBV5-1 combines with J gene TRBJ2-1, with a tentative D call TRBD2 (5 bases). The germline V gene encodes CDR1 SGHRS and CDR2 YFSETQ. This CDR3 is built from 17 residues. Trimming removed 1 base from V and 0 bases from J, with 14 bases in between. CDR3 in amino acids: CASSLLSGRDSYNEQFF. CDR3 nucleotides: TGCGCCAGCAGCTTGCTGTCAGGACGGGACTCCTACAATGAGCAGTTCTTC.

The chain couples TRBV6-2 or TRBV6-3 to TRBJ2-3; 9 bases align to TRBD2. V was clipped by 2 bases and J by 6 bases; unmatched bases: 12. This CDR3 has 17 amino acids. Per the germline V gene, CDR1 is MNHEY and CDR2 is SVGEGT. DNA of the CDR3: TGTGCCAGCAGTTACGGGAAGGTAGCGGGAGCCCCGGATACGCAGTATTTT. It codes for CASSYGKVAGAPDTQYF.

The J gene is TRBJ2-6, the V gene TRBV15; the D gene is possibly TRBD2 (5 bases). Germline V gene data show CDR1 as LNHNV and CDR2 as YYDKDF (reference sequence). Trimming took 0 bases from V and 2 from J, leaving 11 bases between them. This CDR3 has 17 amino acids. CDR3 nucleotides: TGTGCCACCAGCAGAGACCCAAGGGAGCCTGGGGCCAACGTCCTGACTTTC. Its protein is CATSRDPREPGANVLTF.